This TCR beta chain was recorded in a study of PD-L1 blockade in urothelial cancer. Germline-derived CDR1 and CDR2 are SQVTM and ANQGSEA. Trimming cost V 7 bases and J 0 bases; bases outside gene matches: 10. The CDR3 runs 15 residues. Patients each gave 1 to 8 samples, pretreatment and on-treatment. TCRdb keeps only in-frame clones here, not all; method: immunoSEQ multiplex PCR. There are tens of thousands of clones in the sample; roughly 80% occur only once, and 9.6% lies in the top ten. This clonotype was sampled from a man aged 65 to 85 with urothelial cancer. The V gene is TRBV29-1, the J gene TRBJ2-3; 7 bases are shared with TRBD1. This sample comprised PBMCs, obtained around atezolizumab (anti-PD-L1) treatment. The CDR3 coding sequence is TGCAGCGGTCGGATAGGGACAGCAAGCACAGATACGCAGTATTTT. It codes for CSGRIGTASTDTQYF.